The table lists the clone carrying this T cell receptor (beta chain) with a count of one. What it recognizes is unknown. Unique molecular identifiers featured in each of the TCR beta cDNA libraries. From roughly 1 to 10 million T cells, roughly 0.5 million cDNA molecules were obtained. TCRdb reanalysed the PCR reads using MiXCR and keeps one entry per CDR3 protein. Among roughly 600,000 distinct CDR3 sequences listed, 44% were seen once. This sample is drawn from a study of post-analysis software for immune sequencing data. Across the study: Disease courses included relapsing-remitting, secondary progressive and progressive-relapsing multiple sclerosis.

The CDR3 runs 14 residues. V was clipped by 7 bases and J by 1 base, with 13 bases between them. The V gene's germline CDR1 is ENHRY and CDR2 SYGVKD. Study-wide results and limits: Samples prepared in the same batch strongly co-clustered by F measure. Five TRBV segments occurring more often in patients than controls included TRBV5-6, TRBV5-1 and TRBV20-1. Those with multiple sclerosis, the patient group, showed significantly lower normalized Chao1 diversity than controls.

The chain uses TRBV10-3 and TRBJ1-1; no definite D call. Sample: blood. The clonotype originates from a girl between 10 and 17 years old with multiple sclerosis. The chain's CDR3 is CAITARLENTEAFF. The DNA for the CDR3 is TGTGCCATCACCGCCCGGTTGGAGAACACTGAAGCTTTCTTT.